The rows below give T cell receptor beta chains drawn from one sample of a study of shared clonotypes between healthy human individuals. Sequencing used immunoSEQ multiplex PCR; TCRdb keeps in-frame clones, though not all of them. The sample records about 2.2 million clones, 80% to 95% being singletons. Material: naive CD8+ T cells from PBMCs. These TCRs come from a man between 18 and 35 years old in good health. Some clones in this sample may be carry-over from other donors' samples. The CDR3 runs from the conserved cysteine through the conserved F or W. The D gene is left open where the match is weak. Clone size is not always given. Where it is, it says once, few, many or a class for expanded clones.

j_call: TRBJ2-7; v_call: TRBV19; cdr3_length: 14; d_call: TRBD2; clone_size: .; cdr3_nt: TGTGCCAGTAGTGTACTAGCGGGAGGCAACGAGCAGTACTTC; cdr3_aa: CASSVLAGGNEQYF
j_call: TRBJ2-7; v_call: TRBV10-2; cdr3_length: 14; d_call: .; clone_size: .; cdr3_nt: TGCGCCGCGACGGGGACGGAGGATTCCTACGAGCAGTACTTC; cdr3_aa: CAATGTEDSYEQYF
j_call: TRBJ2-7; v_call: TRBV27; cdr3_length: 15; d_call: TRBD2; clone_size: .; cdr3_nt: TGTGCCAGCAGTCTAGATAGCGGGAGTATCTACGAGCAGTACTTC; cdr3_aa: CASSLDSGSIYEQYF
j_call: TRBJ1-2; v_call: TRBV9; cdr3_length: 13; d_call: .; clone_size: .; cdr3_nt: TGTGCCAGCAAAAATGGTACTAACTATGGCTACACCTTC; cdr3_aa: CASKNGTNYGYTF
j_call: TRBJ1-1; v_call: TRBV30; cdr3_length: 9; d_call: .; clone_size: few; cdr3_nt: TGTGCCCCCGGCCCGGGTGCTTTCTTT; cdr3_aa: CAPGPGAFF
j_call: TRBJ2-2; v_call: TRBV6-4; cdr3_length: 15; d_call: .; clone_size: .; cdr3_nt: TGTGCCAGCAGTTCGGGGGGCACGAACACCGGGGAGCTGTTTTTT; cdr3_aa: CASSSGGTNTGELFF
j_call: TRBJ2-2; v_call: TRBV27; cdr3_length: 13; d_call: .; clone_size: .; cdr3_nt: TGTGCCAGCAGTTTCCGCGACACCGGGGAGCTGTTTTTT; cdr3_aa: CASSFRDTGELFF
j_call: TRBJ1-3; v_call: TRBV5-1; cdr3_length: 17; d_call: TRBD1; clone_size: .; cdr3_nt: TGCGCCAGCAGCGAACGCCCGGGACAGGGCTCTGGAAACACCATATATTTT; cdr3_aa: CASSERPGQGSGNTIYF
j_call: TRBJ2-3; v_call: TRBV30; cdr3_length: 16; d_call: .; clone_size: .; cdr3_nt: TGTGCCTGGAGGTATTACAGGGAAACCCCTACAGATACGCAGTATTTT; cdr3_aa: CAWRYYRETPTDTQYF
j_call: TRBJ2-1; v_call: TRBV9; cdr3_length: 13; d_call: .; clone_size: .; cdr3_nt: TGTGCCAGCAGCGTAGTGACTACCAATGAGCAGTTCTTC; cdr3_aa: CASSVVTTNEQFF
j_call: TRBJ2-5; v_call: TRBV25-1; cdr3_length: 17; d_call: .; clone_size: .; cdr3_nt: TGTGCCAGCAGTGAGCCCAATTTGATTTGGGGTAAAGAGACCCAGTACTTC; cdr3_aa: CASSEPNLIWGKETQYF
j_call: TRBJ1-1; v_call: TRBV6-5; cdr3_length: 14; d_call: TRBD1; clone_size: .; cdr3_nt: TGTGCCAGCAGTTTCCAGGGGGCTGGCACTGAAGCTTTCTTT; cdr3_aa: CASSFQGAGTEAFF
j_call: TRBJ2-7; v_call: TRBV7-9; cdr3_length: 14; d_call: .; clone_size: .; cdr3_nt: TGTGCCAGCAGCTTAGGTCCGGCGACCTACGAGCAGTACTTC; cdr3_aa: CASSLGPATYEQYF
j_call: TRBJ2-1; v_call: TRBV5-6; cdr3_length: 11; d_call: .; clone_size: .; cdr3_nt: TGTGCCAGCAGCCTAGCATCTGAGCAGTTCTTC; cdr3_aa: CASSLASEQFF
j_call: TRBJ2-7; v_call: TRBV19; cdr3_length: 14; d_call: .; clone_size: .; cdr3_nt: TGTGCCAGTAGTATCAATTCCCGCTCCTACGAGCAGTACTTC; cdr3_aa: CASSINSRSYEQYF
j_call: TRBJ2-2; v_call: TRBV9; cdr3_length: 14; d_call: .; clone_size: .; cdr3_nt: TGTGCCAGCAGCCGTCTCGGGAGTACCGGGGAGCTGTTTTTT; cdr3_aa: CASSRLGSTGELFF
j_call: TRBJ2-1; v_call: TRBV21-1; cdr3_length: 13; d_call: .; clone_size: .; cdr3_nt: TGTGCCGATCTTTTTTGCGTCTGGAATGAGCAGTTCTTC; cdr3_aa: CADLFCVWNEQFF
j_call: TRBJ1-1; v_call: TRBV10-3; cdr3_length: 13; d_call: .; clone_size: few; cdr3_nt: TGTGCCATCAGCCCCGGACGGAACACTGAAGCTTTCTTT; cdr3_aa: CAISPGRNTEAFF
j_call: TRBJ1-3; v_call: TRBV9; cdr3_length: 17; d_call: TRBD1; clone_size: .; cdr3_nt: TGTGCCAGCAGCAACCGGGACAGGGCCCTCTCTGGAAACACCATATATTTT; cdr3_aa: CASSNRDRALSGNTIYF
j_call: TRBJ1-5; v_call: TRBV21-1; cdr3_length: 16; d_call: .; clone_size: .; cdr3_nt: TGTGCCAGCAGCGCAACCGAGCACTTACGGAATCAGCCCCAGCATTTT; cdr3_aa: CASSATEHLRNQPQHF
j_call: TRBJ1-1; v_call: TRBV7-8; cdr3_length: 12; d_call: .; clone_size: .; cdr3_nt: TGTGCCAGCAGCCCCAGGGCCCCTGAAGCTTTCTTT; cdr3_aa: CASSPRAPEAFF
j_call: TRBJ2-7; v_call: TRBV25-1; cdr3_length: 13; d_call: .; clone_size: .; cdr3_nt: TGTGCCAGCAGTCCAGGGGCTAGGAGCGAGCAGTACTTC; cdr3_aa: CASSPGARSEQYF
j_call: TRBJ2-7; v_call: TRBV5-6; cdr3_length: 14; d_call: .; clone_size: .; cdr3_nt: TGTGCCAGCAGCTGGGGGGTTGTTCCCTACGAGCAGTACTTC; cdr3_aa: CASSWGVVPYEQYF
j_call: TRBJ2-7; v_call: TRBV28; cdr3_length: 14; d_call: TRBD1; clone_size: .; cdr3_nt: TGTGCCAGCAGTTCTCCGGGACAGACCTACGAGCAGTACTTC; cdr3_aa: CASSSPGQTYEQYF
j_call: TRBJ2-3; v_call: TRBV7-6; cdr3_length: 17; d_call: TRBD2; clone_size: .; cdr3_nt: TGTGCCAGCAGCTTTGTCCCGGCGGGAGAGTTAACAGATACGCAGTATTTT; cdr3_aa: CASSFVPAGELTDTQYF
j_call: TRBJ1-1; v_call: TRBV11-1; cdr3_length: 15; d_call: TRBD1; clone_size: .; cdr3_nt: TGTGCCAGCAGCTTAGGACAGGGGATGAACACTGAAGCTTTCTTT; cdr3_aa: CASSLGQGMNTEAFF
j_call: TRBJ2-7; v_call: TRBV2; cdr3_length: 16; d_call: .; clone_size: once; cdr3_nt: TGTGCCAGCAGTGAAGCGCTTCCCACACTAGCTTACGAGCAGTACTTC; cdr3_aa: CASSEALPTLAYEQYF
j_call: TRBJ2-7; v_call: TRBV7-3; cdr3_length: 12; d_call: .; clone_size: .; cdr3_nt: TGTGCCAGCAGCTCCTCGGGAAATCAGCAGTACTTC; cdr3_aa: CASSSSGNQQYF
j_call: TRBJ1-1; v_call: TRBV18; cdr3_length: 14; d_call: .; clone_size: .; cdr3_nt: TGTGCCAGCTCACCGGACACCCCGAACACTGAAGCTTTCTTT; cdr3_aa: CASSPDTPNTEAFF
j_call: TRBJ2-7; v_call: TRBV11-2; cdr3_length: 17; d_call: TRBD2; clone_size: .; cdr3_nt: TGTGCCAGCAGCTTAGATATGAGTCTAGCGGGAGCGGTCGAGCAGTACTTC; cdr3_aa: CASSLDMSLAGAVEQYF
j_call: TRBJ2-7; v_call: TRBV6-5; cdr3_length: 16; d_call: TRBD2; clone_size: .; cdr3_nt: TGTGCCAGCAGTTACCAACACCCGCGGGAGAGCTACGAGCAGTACTTC; cdr3_aa: CASSYQHPRESYEQYF
j_call: TRBJ1-2; v_call: TRBV6-1; cdr3_length: 13; d_call: .; clone_size: .; cdr3_nt: TGTGCCAGCAGGGACTGGGTACTCTATGGCTACACCTTC; cdr3_aa: CASRDWVLYGYTF
j_call: TRBJ2-7; v_call: TRBV5-1; cdr3_length: 13; d_call: .; clone_size: .; cdr3_nt: TGCGCCAGCAGTTTCAGGGTGTTCTACGAGCAGTACTTC; cdr3_aa: CASSFRVFYEQYF
j_call: TRBJ2-1; v_call: TRBV6-4; cdr3_length: 19; d_call: .; clone_size: .; cdr3_nt: TGTGCCAGCAGGAGGGCCCGGGGGGCTGGTGGACTAGGGTACAATGAGCAGTTCTTC; cdr3_aa: CASRRARGAGGLGYNEQFF
j_call: TRBJ2-7; v_call: TRBV5-6; cdr3_length: 12; d_call: .; clone_size: .; cdr3_nt: TGTGCCAGCAGCTTGAGAAGCTACGAGCAGTACTTC; cdr3_aa: CASSLRSYEQYF
j_call: TRBJ1-2; v_call: TRBV27; cdr3_length: 14; d_call: .; clone_size: .; cdr3_nt: TGTGCCAGCACCTCAAGCGTCCAGGGTTCTGGCTACACCTTC; cdr3_aa: CASTSSVQGSGYTF
j_call: TRBJ2-3; v_call: TRBV27; cdr3_length: 16; d_call: TRBD2; clone_size: .; cdr3_nt: TGTGCCAGCAGTTTAACCAGCGGGAGTCCCCCAGATACGCAGTATTTT; cdr3_aa: CASSLTSGSPPDTQYF
j_call: TRBJ2-2; v_call: TRBV4-1; cdr3_length: 17; d_call: .; clone_size: .; cdr3_nt: TGCGCCAGCAGCCAAGACGCGGGTCTGGCAAACACCGGGGAGCTGTTTTTT; cdr3_aa: CASSQDAGLANTGELFF
j_call: TRBJ1-1; v_call: TRBV9; cdr3_length: 15; d_call: .; clone_size: once; cdr3_nt: TGTGCCAGCAGCGTAGGAATAGGGCCCGCCACTGAAGCTTTCTTT; cdr3_aa: CASSVGIGPATEAFF
j_call: TRBJ2-7; v_call: TRBV7-8; cdr3_length: 14; d_call: .; clone_size: .; cdr3_nt: TGTGCCAGCAGCTTAGGCGGACCAGTCTACGAGCAGTACTTC; cdr3_aa: CASSLGGPVYEQYF
j_call: TRBJ1-1; v_call: TRBV6-5; cdr3_length: 13; d_call: .; clone_size: .; cdr3_nt: TGTGCCAGCAATCCCCCAGAGAACACTGAAGCTTTCTTT; cdr3_aa: CASNPPENTEAFF
j_call: TRBJ1-2; v_call: TRBV20-1; cdr3_length: 10; d_call: .; clone_size: .; cdr3_nt: TGCAGTGCTAGGTTTAGTGGCTACACCTTC; cdr3_aa: CSARFSGYTF
j_call: TRBJ1-2; v_call: TRBV5-4; cdr3_length: 12; d_call: .; clone_size: .; cdr3_nt: TGTGCCAGCATGAATGAAGACTATGGCTACACCTTC; cdr3_aa: CASMNEDYGYTF
j_call: TRBJ2-1; v_call: TRBV6-6; cdr3_length: 16; d_call: TRBD2; clone_size: once; cdr3_nt: TGTGCCAGCAGTTACTCCGAGACTAGCGGGAGTGCTGAGCAGTTCTTC; cdr3_aa: CASSYSETSGSAEQFF
j_call: TRBJ1-6; v_call: TRBV30; cdr3_length: 15; d_call: .; clone_size: .; cdr3_nt: TGTGCCTGGAGTGTACTAACCGGGTTCAGGTCACCCCTCCACTTT; cdr3_aa: CAWSVLTGFRSPLHF
j_call: TRBJ1-4; v_call: TRBV27; cdr3_length: 16; d_call: .; clone_size: .; cdr3_nt: TGTGCCAGCAGTCCAGTCGCGTCCCTAGAAGGCGAAAAACTGTTTTTT; cdr3_aa: CASSPVASLEGEKLFF
j_call: TRBJ1-5; v_call: TRBV6-5; cdr3_length: 14; d_call: .; clone_size: .; cdr3_nt: TGTGCCAGCCCGTCCCGACACTATTATCAGCCCCAGCATTTT; cdr3_aa: CASPSRHYYQPQHF
j_call: TRBJ2-1; v_call: TRBV5-1; cdr3_length: 14; d_call: TRBD2; clone_size: .; cdr3_nt: TGCGCCAGCAGCCTCGGACTAGAATGGAATGAGCAGTTCTTC; cdr3_aa: CASSLGLEWNEQFF
j_call: TRBJ2-7; v_call: TRBV28; cdr3_length: 11; d_call: .; clone_size: .; cdr3_nt: TGTGCCAGCAGTTTGGAAAATGAGCAGTACTTC; cdr3_aa: CASSLENEQYF